One sample yielded the 4 T cell receptor beta chains listed below, sequenced in a study of blood T cell repertoires in COVID-19. Sequencing was performed with immunoSEQ multiplex PCR; in TCRdb, only in-frame clones are kept and a portion is missing. The sample shows tens of thousands of clones, approximately 84% of them seen only once. Material: peripheral blood. All receptors come from a human donor in a cohort sampled during active COVID-19.

The CDR3 DNA reads as TGCGCCAGCAGCTTGGGGGGAAAGGGGACAGATACGCAGTATTTT. As protein: CASSLGGKGTDTQYF. The chain joins TRBV5-1 to TRBJ2-3, with D possibly TRBD1 on 5 matching bases. Germline CDR1 SGHRS, CDR2 YFSETQ. The length of the CDR3 is 15 residues. Trimming left V 0 bases short and J 3 bases short, with 11 bases between.

The chain employs TRBV5-1 and TRBJ2-5; 9 bases line up with TRBD1. CDR1 and CDR2 (germline): SGHRS, YFSETQ. V lost 4 bases to trimming and J lost 3 bases; unmatched junction nucleotides: 7. CDR3 length: 15 amino acids. CDR3 sequence (DNA): TGCGCCAGCAGCGACGGACAGGGGCTAAAAGAGACCCAGTACTTC. Translating gives CASSDGQGLKETQYF.

The V and J genes are TRBV3-1 (or the pseudogene TRBV3-2) and TRBJ2-3; D is uncertain. The V and J ends lost 0 bases and 11 bases respectively, with 18 bases between them. CDR1 and CDR2 from the germline V gene are LGHDT and YNNKEL (reference sequence). The CDR3 length is 15 residues. CDR3: CASSQEVVNLSEQYF. In DNA form, the CDR3 reads TGTGCCAGCAGCCAAGAAGTGGTGAACCTAAGCGAGCAGTATTTT.

This sequence joins TRBV10-3 and TRBJ1-1; no reliable D call. Germline V CDR1 and CDR2: ENHRY, SYGVKD. The ends were cut back, 7 bases at V and 1 base at J, with 10 bases in the middle. CDR3 length equals 13 residues. CDR3 residues: CAIMGQPNTEAFF. The CDR3, as DNA: TGTGCCATCATGGGCCAGCCGAACACTGAAGCTTTCTTT.